Listed below are T cell receptor beta chains from one sample, sequenced in a study of response to subunit inactivated influenza vaccine. From the RT-PCR reads, TCRdb called clonotypes with MiXCR, one entry per CDR3 protein. The sample holds hundreds of thousands of distinct CDR3 sequences, approximately 12% seen once. Sample: PBMCs from blood, taken on the day of vaccination. These receptors were collected from a man over 45 who received an inactivated influenza vaccine. Each CDR3 is given with its conserved first and last residue. D genes are given only for firm matches. Size values are once, few and many counts, or a class for expanded clones, and some rows have none.

v_gene	abundance	d_gene	j_gene	CDR3nt	CDR3aa
TRBV10-3	.	.	TRBJ2-2	TGTGCCATCAGGCCCGACAGGACACTTAACACCGGGGAGCTGTTTTTT	CAIRPDRTLNTGELFF
TRBV4-1	.	.	TRBJ2-7	TGCGCCAGCAGCCACCGACCAGAAGCCTACGAGCAGTACTTC	CASSHRPEAYEQYF
TRBV6-5	.	.	TRBJ2-7	TGTGCCAGCAGTTTCAGGACAGTCAGCTCCTACGAGCAGTACTTC	CASSFRTVSSYEQYF
TRBV5-1	few	.	TRBJ2-7	TGCGCCAGCGCCCTCCGGGACTCTGGCGAGCAGTACTTC	CASALRDSGEQYF
TRBV6-1	.	.	TRBJ2-3	TGTGCCAGCAGACTATCTTCTAGCACAGATACGCAGTATTTT	CASRLSSSTDTQYF
TRBV5-1	few	TRBD1	TRBJ2-7	TGCGCCAGCAGCTCCCCCGGGACAGGGTATTACGAGCAGTACTTC	CASSSPGTGYYEQYF
TRBV12-3/TRBV12-4	many	.	TRBJ2-3	TGTGCCAGCAGTTTCACTAGATCCCCCACAGATACGCAGTATTTT	CASSFTRSPTDTQYF
TRBV28	many	.	TRBJ1-5	TGTGCCAGCAGTTATGGGGTAGGACGGTTGGAAAAACCCCAGCATTTT	CASSYGVGRLEKPQHF
TRBV19	.	TRBD1	TRBJ1-1	TGTGCCAGTAGCGACAGGGGGATCACTGAAGCTTTCTTT	CASSDRGITEAFF
TRBV14	few	.	TRBJ2-1	TGTGCCAGCAGCCAAGATCTGTTCAATGAGCAGTTCTTC	CASSQDLFNEQFF
TRBV5-1	many	TRBD2	TRBJ2-7	TGCGCCAGCAGCCGGGACGGGCTAGCGGGTGCTTACGAGCAGTACTTC	CASSRDGLAGAYEQYF
TRBV4-2	few	TRBD2	TRBJ2-5	TGTGCCAGCAGCCAAGAGGCACTAGCGGGAGGAGGGGAGACCCAGTACTTC	CASSQEALAGGGETQYF
TRBV9	.	.	TRBJ1-1	TGTGCCAGCAGCACACAGGGACTGAACACTGAAGCTTTCTTT	CASSTQGLNTEAFF
TRBV12-3/TRBV12-4	few	TRBD1	TRBJ1-1	TGTGCCAGCAGCCAACAGGGGGCCACTCGAAACACTGAAGCTTTCTTT	CASSQQGATRNTEAFF
TRBV7-2	few	TRBD2	TRBJ2-7	TGTGCCAGCAGCCCTAGCGGGGGAAACTCCTACGAGCAGTACTTC	CASSPSGGNSYEQYF
TRBV4-3	few	TRBD1	TRBJ2-2	TGCGCCAGCAGCCCAAGGGACAGGGGGGTGAACACCGGGGAGCTGTTTTTT	CASSPRDRGVNTGELFF
TRBV28	many	TRBD1	TRBJ2-1	TGTGCCATTCGGACAGGGGGCGATCATAATGAGCAGTTCTTC	CAIRTGGDHNEQFF
TRBV9	.	TRBD1	TRBJ1-1	TGTGCCAGCAGCGTAGGGGACAGGAGTGGACATGAAGCTTTCTTT	CASSVGDRSGHEAFF
TRBV21-1	few	.	TRBJ2-3	TGTGCCAGCAGCAAAGCAATCTCAAAACAAAGCACAGATACGCAGTATTTT	CASSKAISKQSTDTQYF
TRBV5-1	few	.	TRBJ2-2	TGCGCCAGCAGCGATTTCTCGACACCCGGGGAGCTGTTTTTT	CASSDFSTPGELFF
TRBV5-1	.	TRBD2	TRBJ2-1	TGCGCCAGCAGCTTGGGGGGGACTAGCTTCAATGAGCAGTTCTTC	CASSLGGTSFNEQFF
TRBV5-1	.	.	TRBJ2-1	TGCGCCAGCAGCTTGGCTCAGGGGAAATACAATGAGCAGTTCTTC	CASSLAQGKYNEQFF
TRBV20-1	many	.	TRBJ1-1	TGCAGTGCTAGAGGGGGTGTGAACACTGAAGCTTTCTTT	CSARGGVNTEAFF
TRBV3-1	few	.	TRBJ2-2	TGTGCCAGCAGCCAAGATCCGCGCACCGGGGAGCTGTTTTTT	CASSQDPRTGELFF
TRBV10-1	.	.	TRBJ2-3	TGCGCCAGCAGCATACAGGGTAGCACAGATACGCAGTATTTT	CASSIQGSTDTQYF
TRBV5-1	.	.	TRBJ2-2	TGCGCCAGCAGCTTGGGTGTCAGTGACACCGGGGAGCTGTTTTTT	CASSLGVSDTGELFF
TRBV5-5	.	TRBD2	TRBJ2-7	TGTGCCAGCAGCTCTGGCGGGAGTCTTACCTACGAGCAGTACTTC	CASSSGGSLTYEQYF
TRBV20-1	.	TRBD2	TRBJ2-7	TGCAGTGCTAGAGGGATAGCGGGAGCCGGCTACGAGCAGTACTTC	CSARGIAGAGYEQYF
TRBV20-1	many	.	TRBJ2-1	TGCAGTGCTAGAGCCCTTGTCGGCGCGGCCTACAATGAGCAGTTCTTC	CSARALVGAAYNEQFF
TRBV11-2	few	TRBD1	TRBJ2-7	TGTGCCAGCAGCTTAGATGGACAGGTTCATTACGAGCAGTACTTC	CASSLDGQVHYEQYF
TRBV6-6	.	.	TRBJ1-4	TGTGCCAGCAGGTGGACGGGGAGGGAAAAACTGTTTTTT	CASRWTGREKLFF
TRBV18	.	.	TRBJ2-7	TGTGCCAGCTCACCACCGGGTCTAGACTACGAGCAGTACTTC	CASSPPGLDYEQYF
TRBV5-1	many	.	TRBJ2-5	TGCGCCAGCAGCTCGGGCCTCCAAGGGGAGACCCAGTACTTC	CASSSGLQGETQYF
TRBV11-2	.	.	TRBJ2-1	TGTGCCAGCAACCTAGGTGGTGGTCAGGTCTACAATGAGCAGTTCTTC	CASNLGGGQVYNEQFF
TRBV30	few	.	TRBJ1-2	TGTGCCTGGAGTGTGAGGACAAGAACCTACACCTTC	CAWSVRTRTYTF
TRBV5-1	few	.	TRBJ2-7	TGCGCCAGCAGCTACATGGGGGAGCAGTACTTC	CASSYMGEQYF
TRBV10-3	.	.	TRBJ2-1	TGTGCCATTAAGGGGCAGAGTCACAATGAGCAGTTCTTC	CAIKGQSHNEQFF